This T cell receptor beta chain emerged from a study of cytomegalovirus exposure and HLA in healthy donors. Both 60 Vbeta primers and 13 Jbeta primers went into the PCR. TCRdb's copy holds only in-frame clones and misses some; the assay was immunoSEQ multiplex PCR. The sample has about 200,000 clones; around 80% are singletons. Study conclusions and caveats: What a later analysis showed was that several of the most significant clusters appeared linked to common viral pathogens. It is likely that the observed cluster of highly shared sequence variants was a sequencing artifact. With later analysis, a missense DCLRE1C variant became linked to TCR beta V- and J-gene trimming.

On this clone: Its specificity is not known.

The specimen sequenced was PBMCs. This TCR was recovered from a woman aged 25 to 39 in good health and CMV-seropositive.

CDR3 sequence reads: CASSFGTSGSLGEQFF. The CDR3 DNA is TGTGCCAGCAGCTTTGGGACTAGCGGGAGTCTAGGGGAGCAGTTCTTC. J is TRBJ2-1 and V is TRBV11-3, with TRBD2 matching over 14 bases. V gave up 3 bases and J gave up 10 bases; unmatched junction bases: 8. CDR1 and CDR2 from the germline V gene are SGHNT and YENEEA. The CDR3 length is 16 residues.